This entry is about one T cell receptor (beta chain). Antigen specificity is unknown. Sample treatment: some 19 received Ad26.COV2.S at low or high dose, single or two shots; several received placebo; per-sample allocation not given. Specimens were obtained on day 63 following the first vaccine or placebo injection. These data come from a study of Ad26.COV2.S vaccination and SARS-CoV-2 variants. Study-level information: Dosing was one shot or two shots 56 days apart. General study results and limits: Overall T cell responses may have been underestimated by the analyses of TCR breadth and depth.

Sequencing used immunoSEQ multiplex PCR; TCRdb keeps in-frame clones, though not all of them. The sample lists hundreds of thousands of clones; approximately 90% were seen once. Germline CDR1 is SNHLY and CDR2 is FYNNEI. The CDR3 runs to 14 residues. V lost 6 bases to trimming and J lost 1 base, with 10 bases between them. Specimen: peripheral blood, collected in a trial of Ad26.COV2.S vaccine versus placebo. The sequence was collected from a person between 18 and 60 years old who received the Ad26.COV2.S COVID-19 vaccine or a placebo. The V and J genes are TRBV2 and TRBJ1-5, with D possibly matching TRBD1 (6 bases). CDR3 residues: CASRKGESNQPQHF. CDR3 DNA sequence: TGTGCCAGCAGAAAGGGGGAGAGCAATCAGCCCCAGCATTTT.